This T cell receptor beta chain came from a study of shared clonotypes between healthy human individuals. V gave up 2 bases and J gave up 3 bases, with 11 bases separating them. Germline assignment: CDR1 MNHEY and CDR2 SVGAGI. The CDR3 spans 15 residues. Positive CCR7 selection of CD45RO-negative cells yielded the naive CD8 cells, and terminally differentiated effector memory CD45RA+ cells were excluded. The healthy adult donors were HIV-negative and reported no recent acute infections or vaccinations. The table came from immunoSEQ multiplex PCR; TCRdb's copy has only in-frame clones and leaves some out. This sample has 800,000 to 950,000 clones, with around 96% found just once.

This TCR came from a man in his thirties or forties in good health. V gene TRBV6-5 combines with J gene TRBJ1-5; possibly TRBD1 for D (6 bases). The sequencing input was naive CD8+ T cells sorted from blood. CDR3 region: CASSYGTTPNQPQHF. The CDR3 DNA reads as TGTGCCAGCAGTTACGGGACAACTCCCAATCAGCCCCAGCATTTT.